This entry describes one T cell receptor beta chain. There is no known antigen for this receptor. No much larger clonotype is one base removed from it; base qualities were not supplied. The immunoSEQ Assay, a bias-controlled multiplex PCR, was used to amplify TCRbeta CDR3 regions from genomic DNA. On the authors' methods: Within the assay, amplification of reference gene primers was used to estimate how many nucleated cells each sample contained. To quantify the absolute abundance of each unique TCRbeta CDR3 rearrangement, sequence reads were collapsed and filtered. For each sample, productive Simpson clonality was calculated as the square root of Simpson's diversity index over productive rearrangements. TCRdb mirrors the immuneACCESS table, restricted to in-frame sequences. Some clones are absent from its copies; in checked studies, under half trace to an unresolved V gene, and the reason for the others is unknown. The V and J calls and clone size come from that table; D and trimming were worked out from the DNA. In this sample the table shows about 110,000 clones, 55% to 75% of which occur a single time. Less than 2% of the sample rests with the top ten.

Whole blood was collected in K2EDTA tubes by collaborating institutions according to the institutions' own protocols. For TCRbeta analysis, collaborator samples were shipped as frozen whole blood, as isolated PBMCs, or as DNA extracted from either sample type. Sequences KGHSH (CDR1) and LQKENI (CDR2) are obtained from the germline V gene. V is cut by 3 bases and J by 4 bases, and the space between the germline ends is 13 bases. The CDR3 runs 15 amino acids, cysteine and phenylalanine included. Of the read, only the CDR3 DNA is kept; its 45 bases are in frame from base 1. This sample stems from a study of blood T cell repertoires in COVID-19 (dated by TCRdb to 2018 to 2021). In the study overall: Samples from collaborators originated in the United States, Italy and Spain and spanned both the acute and convalescent phases of COVID-19. Nearly every sample came with metadata listing a de-identified subject ID, COVID-19 status, age in years and sex. The prospective study material was composed of cDNA or gDNA derived from T cells, B-cell-depleted T cells, or PBMCs. The samples were drawn from the first 160 participants of the ongoing ImmuneRACE study and from 1,254 subjects provided by 6 global collaborators. The repertoires were released in a freely available public database meant as a resource for research on the immune response to SARS-CoV-2. Where available, HLA class I and class II types were taken from metadata supplied by the sample provider and were not determined by assay-based typing. Deeply sampled blood TCRbeta repertoires from subjects exposed to, actively infected with, or recovered from COVID-19 were included in the dataset. Overall study results and their limits: The amount of clinical and demographic metadata varied by source and participant and was provided uncurated.

This clonotype was sampled from a woman aged 35 to 49 with acute or convalescent COVID-19. The sequenced sample consisted of peripheral blood. The V and J segments used are TRBV18 and TRBJ2-1; a tentative D call is TRBD1 (6 bases match). CDR3 loop: CASSPLEQGYNEQFF. The base sequence is TGTGCCAGCTCACCCCTGGAACAGGGATACAATGAGCAGTTCTTC.